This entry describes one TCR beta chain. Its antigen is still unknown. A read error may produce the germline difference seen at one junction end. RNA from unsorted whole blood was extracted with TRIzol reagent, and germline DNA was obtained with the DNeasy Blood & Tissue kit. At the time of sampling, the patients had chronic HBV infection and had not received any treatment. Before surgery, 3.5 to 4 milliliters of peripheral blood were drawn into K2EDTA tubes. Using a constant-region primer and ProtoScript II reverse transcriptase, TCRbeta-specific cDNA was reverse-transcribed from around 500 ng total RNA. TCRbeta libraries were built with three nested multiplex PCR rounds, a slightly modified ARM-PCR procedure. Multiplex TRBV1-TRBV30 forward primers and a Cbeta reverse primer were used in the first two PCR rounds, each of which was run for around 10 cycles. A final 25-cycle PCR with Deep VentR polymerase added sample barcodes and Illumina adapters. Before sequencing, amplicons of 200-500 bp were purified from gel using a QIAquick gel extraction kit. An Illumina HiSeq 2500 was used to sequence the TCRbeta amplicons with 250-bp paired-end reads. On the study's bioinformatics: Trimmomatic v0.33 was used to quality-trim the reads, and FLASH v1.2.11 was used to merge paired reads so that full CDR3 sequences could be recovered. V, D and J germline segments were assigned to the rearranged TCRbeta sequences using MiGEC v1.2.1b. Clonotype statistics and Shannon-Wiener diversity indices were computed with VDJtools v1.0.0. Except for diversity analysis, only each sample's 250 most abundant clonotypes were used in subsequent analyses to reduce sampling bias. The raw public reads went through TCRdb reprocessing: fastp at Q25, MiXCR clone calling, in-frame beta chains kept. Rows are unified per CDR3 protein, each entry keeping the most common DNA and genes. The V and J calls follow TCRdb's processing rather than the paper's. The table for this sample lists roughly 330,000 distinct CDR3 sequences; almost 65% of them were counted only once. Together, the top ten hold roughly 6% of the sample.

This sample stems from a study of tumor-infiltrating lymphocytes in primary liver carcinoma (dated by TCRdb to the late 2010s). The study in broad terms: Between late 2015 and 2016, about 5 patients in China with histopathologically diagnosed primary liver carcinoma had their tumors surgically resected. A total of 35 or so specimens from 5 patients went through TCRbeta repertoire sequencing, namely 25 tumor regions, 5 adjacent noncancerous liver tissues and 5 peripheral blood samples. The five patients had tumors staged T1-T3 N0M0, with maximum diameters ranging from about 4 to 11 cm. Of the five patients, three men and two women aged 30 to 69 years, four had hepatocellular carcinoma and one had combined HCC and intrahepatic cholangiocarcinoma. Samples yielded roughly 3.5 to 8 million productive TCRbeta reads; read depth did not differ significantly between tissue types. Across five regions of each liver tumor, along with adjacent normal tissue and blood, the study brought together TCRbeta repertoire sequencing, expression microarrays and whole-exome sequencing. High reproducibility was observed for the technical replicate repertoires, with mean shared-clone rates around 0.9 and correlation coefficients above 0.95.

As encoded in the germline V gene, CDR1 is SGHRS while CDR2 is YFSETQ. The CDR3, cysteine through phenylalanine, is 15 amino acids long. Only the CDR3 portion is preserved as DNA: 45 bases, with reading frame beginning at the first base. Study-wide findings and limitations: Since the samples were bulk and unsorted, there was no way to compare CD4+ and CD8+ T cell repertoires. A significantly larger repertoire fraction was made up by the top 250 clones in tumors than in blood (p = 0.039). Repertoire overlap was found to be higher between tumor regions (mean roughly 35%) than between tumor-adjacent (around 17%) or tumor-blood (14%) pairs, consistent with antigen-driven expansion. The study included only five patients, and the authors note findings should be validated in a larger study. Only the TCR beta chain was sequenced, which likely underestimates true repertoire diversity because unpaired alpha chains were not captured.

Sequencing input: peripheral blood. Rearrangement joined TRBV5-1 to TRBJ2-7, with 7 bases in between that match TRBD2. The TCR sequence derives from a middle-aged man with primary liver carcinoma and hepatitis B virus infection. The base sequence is TGCACCAGCAGCTTGGACGGGGGAGGGCCGCTAGAGCAGTACTTC. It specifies CTSSLDGGGPLEQYF.